The source of this TCR beta chain is a study of blood T cell repertoires in COVID-19. In the source study's methods: Reference gene primer amplification gave nucleated cell count estimates. Sequenced by immunoSEQ multiplex PCR; TCRdb stores in-frame clones only, minus some. V, J and clone size reflect that table, while D and trimming were determined from the DNA. The sample has about 44,000 clones, about 85% seen once. Germline-derived CDR1 and CDR2 are KGHSY and FQNENV. V was shortened by 4 bases and J by 5 bases, with 11 bases between the two germline ends. There are 13 residues in the CDR3. The sample was peripheral blood. The receptor was isolated from a woman of 80 years or more in a cohort sampled during active or convalescent COVID-19. This chain joins TRBV16 and TRBJ1-1, with a weak D call TRBD1 (5 bases). The CDR3 loop is CASSPQEGTEAFF. The CDR3 nucleotides are TGTGCCAGCAGCCCACAGGAGGGGACTGAAGCTTTCTTT.